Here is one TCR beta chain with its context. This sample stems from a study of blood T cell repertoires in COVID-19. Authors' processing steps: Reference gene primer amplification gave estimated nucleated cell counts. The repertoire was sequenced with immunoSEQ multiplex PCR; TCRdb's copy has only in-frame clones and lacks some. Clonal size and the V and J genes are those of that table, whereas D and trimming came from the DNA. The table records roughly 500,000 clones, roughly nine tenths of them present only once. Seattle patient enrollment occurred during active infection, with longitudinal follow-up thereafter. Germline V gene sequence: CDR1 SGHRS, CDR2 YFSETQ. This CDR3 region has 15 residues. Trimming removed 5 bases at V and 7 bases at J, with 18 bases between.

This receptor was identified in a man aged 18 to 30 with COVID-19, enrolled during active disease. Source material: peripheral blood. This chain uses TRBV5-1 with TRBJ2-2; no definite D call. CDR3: CASSLVASGGGELFF. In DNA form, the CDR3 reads TGCGCCAGCAGTCTGGTGGCATCCGGCGGCGGGGAGCTGTTTTTT.